This TCR beta chain was profiled in a study of Graves' ophthalmopathy and Graves' hyperthyroidism. RNA transcripts provided the template for amplifying TCR beta CDR3 regions. An initial RT-PCR round employing HTBI primers preceded a second-round multiplex PCR. Using its own MiXCR run on the multiplex PCR reads, TCRdb lists one record per CDR3 protein. The sample lists about 370,000 distinct CDR3 sequences; 15% to 20% were seen once. CDR1 and CDR2 (germline): SNHLY, FYNNEI. This CDR3 comprises 14 residues. This clonotype was observed many times. At one of its ends the junction is not consistent with the germline gene, which may arise from a read error.

Material for sequencing was peripheral blood. J is TRBJ2-7 and V is TRBV2; 7 bases line up with TRBD2. This receptor was identified in a woman between 18 and 30 years old with Graves' ophthalmopathy. CDR3 residues: CACSEDSGRREQYF. DNA for the CDR3: TGTGCCTGCAGTGAAGATAGCGGGCGACGCGAGCAGTACTTC.